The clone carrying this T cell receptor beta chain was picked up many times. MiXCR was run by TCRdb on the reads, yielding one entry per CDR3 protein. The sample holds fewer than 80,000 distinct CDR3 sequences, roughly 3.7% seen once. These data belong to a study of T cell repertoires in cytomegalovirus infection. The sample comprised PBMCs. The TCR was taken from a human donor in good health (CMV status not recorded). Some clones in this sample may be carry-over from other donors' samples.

The CDR3 nucleotides are TGTGCCAGCAGCCTGACAGGAAGTAACACCGGGGAGCTGTTTTTT. It encodes CASSLTGSNTGELFF. The chain couples TRBV7-2 to TRBJ2-2, with D perhaps TRBD1 (6 bases). Germline CDR1 is SGHTA and CDR2 is FQGNSA. This CDR3 spans 15 amino acids. The V gene lost 5 bases and the J gene lost 2 bases, with 12 bases spanning the gap.